These 22 T cell receptor beta chains were sequenced from one sample in a study of T cells after yellow fever vaccination. TCRdb fed the 5' RACE reads into MiXCR, producing one record per CDR3 protein. The table lists under 400,000 distinct CDR3 sequences, approximately 10% of them singletons. The input for sequencing was PBMCs, taken on the day of the first yellow fever vaccination. All receptors come from a man younger than 35 who received the YFV17D yellow fever vaccine.

The V call is TRBV30, the J call TRBJ1-1; no clear D. Trimming removed 3 bases at V and 3 bases at J, with 8 bases between. The CDR3 is 12 amino acids. Germline CDR1 is GTSNPN and CDR2 is SVGIG (reference sequence). In nucleotides, the CDR3 is TGTGCCTGGAGGGTCGGCTACACTGAAGCTTTCTTT. As protein: CAWRVGYTEAFF.

This clonotype was seen a few times. The chain combines TRBV11-1 with TRBJ2-1, with 13 bases that match TRBD2. The CDR3 sequence is 20 residues long. The germline V gene encodes CDR1 SGHAT and CDR2 FQDESV (reference sequence). The trim removed 2 bases at V and 2 bases at J, leaving 12 bases unmatched. CDR3 protein: CASSLSGLAGVPGTYNEQFF. The CDR3 DNA reads as TGTGCCAGCAGCTTATCCGGACTAGCGGGGGTGCCCGGCACCTACAATGAGCAGTTCTTC.

The rearrangement uses TRBV11-2 and TRBJ2-7; D is unresolved. The V gene's germline CDR1 is SGHAT and CDR2 FQNNGV. The CDR3 runs to 13 residues. The V gene lost 3 bases and the J gene lost 3 bases, with 9 bases spanning the gap. In DNA form, the CDR3 reads TGTGCCAGCAGCTTCGGCAGCAGCTACGAGCAGTACTTC. This sequence encodes CASSFGSSYEQYF. The full variable domain, rest sourced from reference TRBV11-2 and TRBJ2-7, is EAGVAQSPRYKIIEKRQSVAFWCNPISGHATLYWYQQILGQGPKLLIQFQNNGVVDDSQLPKDRFSAERLKGVDSTLKIQPAKLEDSAVYLCASSFGSSYEQYFGPGTRLTVT.

The V and J genes are TRBV5-1 and TRBJ2-7, with D perhaps matching TRBD1 (6 bases). The CDR3 spans 15 residues. Germline V gene lookup returns CDR1 SGHRS and CDR2 YFSETQ. Trimming left V 0 bases short and J 3 bases short, with 13 bases between. The CDR3 sequence: CASSLVSQGYYEQYF. The CDR3 DNA sequence: TGCGCCAGCAGCTTGGTCTCACAGGGATACTACGAGCAGTACTTC.

CDR3 residues: CSAPDRSDTQYF. CDR3 DNA: TGCAGTGCCCCAGACAGGTCAGATACGCAGTATTTT. The chain joins TRBV20-1 to TRBJ2-3, with D tentatively TRBD1 (6 bases). The CDR3 spans 12 residues. V lost 6 bases and J 4 bases, leaving 11 bases between the germline ends. In germline, CDR1 is DFQATT, CDR2 SNEGSKA (reference sequence).

This clonotype was found a few times. The gene calls are TRBV28 and TRBJ1-2; the match to TRBD1 covers 10 bases. The CDR3 spans 13 residues. The germline V gene has CDR1 MDHEN and CDR2 SYDVKM. The ends lost 9 bases at V and 5 bases at J; junction bases unmatched: 6. CDR3 nucleotide sequence: TGTGCCAGTCACCGGGACAGGGGTTATGGCTACACCTTC. Translation: CASHRDRGYGYTF.

The chain is built from TRBV10-3 and TRBJ2-1; 10 bases map to TRBD1. Germline V lookup: CDR1 ENHRY, CDR2 SYGVKD. The CDR3 totals 13 residues. With 6 bases clipped from V and 6 bases from J, the junction kept 2 bases outside the gene matches. CDR3 in amino acids: CAIRGTGANEQFF. The CDR3 DNA follows: TGTGCCATCAGAGGGACAGGGGCCAATGAGCAGTTCTTC.

Notes on this clonotype: This may be a read error, as it is one base from a much larger clone. The chain recombines TRBV12-3 or TRBV12-4 with TRBJ1-4; D is uncertain. This CDR3 comprises 13 residues. The CDR3: CASRVSTNEKQFF. CDR3 sequence (DNA): TGTGCCAGCAGGGTGTCAACTAATGAAAAACAGTTTTTT.

The chain employs TRBV29-1 and TRBJ1-3, with unresolved D. Germline V gene sequence: CDR1 SQVTM, CDR2 ANQGSEA. The V end was cut by 3 bases, the J end by 4 bases, with 7 bases between. There are 12 residues in the CDR3. The CDR3 nucleotides are TGCAGCGTTGAGTCTCCAGGAAACACCATATATTTT. Translation: CSVESPGNTIYF.

This clonotype was detected only a few times. V is TRBV3-1 and J is TRBJ2-4, with 7 bases fitting TRBD1. The CDR3 has 13 residues. The V gene end was trimmed by 4 bases and the J gene end by 9 bases; junction bases not matched to a gene: 6. Germline V gene sequence: CDR1 LGHDT, CDR2 YNNKEL (reference sequence). In DNA form, the CDR3 reads TGTGCCAGCAGCCCGACCGACAGGGCCATTCAGTACTTC. Translating gives CASSPTDRAIQYF.

This rearrangement joins TRBV18 to TRBJ1-5, with TRBD1 as a possible D gene (5 bases). The CDR3 runs to 13 residues. Germline-derived CDR1 and CDR2 are KGHSH and LQKENI. With 6 bases removed from V and 5 bases from J, the gap between germline ends came to 11 bases. The CDR3 DNA reads TGTGCCAGCTCCGCCAGGGCAGATCAGCCCCAGCATTTT. Amino acid sequence: CASSARADQPQHF.

This clonotype was seen a few times. The V call is TRBV7-2, the J call TRBJ1-1; a possible D gene is TRBD1 (5 bases). This CDR3 is 14 amino acids long. Trimming left V 10 bases short and J 4 bases short, with 19 bases between. The V gene's germline CDR1 is SGHTA and CDR2 FQGNSA. The CDR3 bases are TGTGCCACCGAGAGGGGTGGTTCGGGCACTGAAGCTTTCTTT. This encodes CATERGGSGTEAFF.

This sequence joins TRBV20-1 and TRBJ2-7, with D tentatively TRBD1 (6 bases). CDR3 size: 13 residues. The germline V and J ends were trimmed by 6 bases and 2 bases, with 14 bases remaining between them. In germline, CDR1 is DFQATT, CDR2 SNEGSKA (reference sequence). CDR3 DNA: TGCAGTGCGACTGGGGGCGTTCCCTACGAGCAGTACTTC. Encoded protein: CSATGGVPYEQYF.

This clonotype came up a few times. The rearrangement uses TRBV20-1 and TRBJ1-1; D ambiguous. CDR1 is DFQATT and CDR2 is SNEGSKA in the germline V gene (reference sequence). The V gene lost 2 bases and the J gene lost 1 base, with 26 bases spanning the gap. The CDR3 is made up of 19 amino acids. The CDR3 nucleotides are TGCAGTGCTAGAAAACAAGAGGAGGGCCATCCCCTCCGGAACACTGAAGCTTTCTTT. As protein: CSARKQEEGHPLRNTEAFF.

The chain couples TRBV6-5 to TRBJ1-4; no firm D call. Germline V lookup: CDR1 MNHEY, CDR2 SVGAGI. Trimming stripped 0 bases from V and 8 bases from J, with 10 bases between. The length of the CDR3 is 14 residues. DNA for the CDR3: TGTGCCAGCAGTTACTCGTTGTCCGGGGAAAAACTGTTTTTT. Protein sequence: CASSYSLSGEKLFF.

The sample holds a few counts of this clonotype. The genes are TRBV20-1 and TRBJ2-5; TRBD2 might be the D (5 bases). V lost 4 bases and J 5 bases, leaving 11 bases between the germline ends. Germline CDR1 and CDR2: DFQATT and SNEGSKA (reference sequence). This CDR3 has 12 amino acids. The CDR3 sequence: CSAIAPGETQYF. The CDR3 DNA sequence: TGCAGTGCTATCGCGCCGGGGGAGACCCAGTACTTC.

The chain couples TRBV6-2 or TRBV6-3 to TRBJ2-7; a weak D match, TRBD2 (5 bases). This CDR3 is 11 amino acids long. Per the germline V gene, CDR1 is MNHEY and CDR2 is SVGEGT. The V and J ends lost 5 bases and 7 bases respectively, with 9 bases between them. The CDR3 spells CASSAGVEQYF. As DNA, the CDR3 is TGTGCCAGCAGTGCCGGGGTTGAGCAGTACTTC.

This clonotype was counted a few times. The chain employs TRBV28 and TRBJ2-2; 8 positions agree with TRBD2. V lost 5 bases, J lost 1 base, and 15 bases stayed unmatched. CDR1 is MDHEN, CDR2 SYDVKM, per germline. CDR3 length: 19 residues. CDR3 region: CASSPNPFISGMNTGELFF. CDR3 nucleotides: TGTGCCAGCAGTCCCAACCCCTTTATTAGCGGGATGAACACCGGGGAGCTGTTTTTT.

At least ten counts were recorded for this clonotype. The chain uses TRBV5-1 and TRBJ1-1, with D unclear. This CDR3 region has 13 residues. Germline V gene sequence: CDR1 SGHRS, CDR2 YFSETQ. The V gene lost 2 bases and the J gene lost 5 bases, with 10 bases spanning the gap. CDR3 region: CASSFQAETEAFF. DNA for the CDR3: TGCGCCAGCAGCTTTCAAGCAGAAACTGAAGCTTTCTTT.

This clonotype was found many times. The V and J genes are TRBV5-4 and TRBJ2-7; TRBD1 matches 8 bases. The CDR3 sequence is 14 residues long. J lost 3 bases, V lost 4 bases, and 6 bases had no gene match. Germline V gene data show CDR1 as SGHNT and CDR2 as YYREEE (reference sequence). The CDR3 protein is CASSHWGQDYEQYF. CDR3 DNA sequence: TGTGCCAGCAGCCACTGGGGACAGGACTACGAGCAGTACTTC.

This clonotype was seen a few times. This rearrangement joins TRBV4-3 to TRBJ2-3, with TRBD2 identical over 7 bases. CDR3 length: 16 amino acids. The germline gives CDR1 LGHNA, CDR2 YSLEER. The ends lost 1 base at V and 4 bases at J; junction bases unmatched: 8. DNA for the CDR3: TGCGCCAGCAGCCAAGGGGGAGGGACCACTGCAGATACGCAGTATTTT. Protein product: CASSQGGGTTADTQYF.

This clonotype was recorded a few times. The chain couples TRBV20-1 to TRBJ2-3; 7 nucleotides line up with TRBD2. This CDR3 has 15 amino acids. The germline CDR1 and CDR2 sequences are DFQATT and SNEGSKA (reference sequence). Losses at the gene ends were 1 base for V and 0 bases for J; bases not matched to a gene: 4. The CDR3 bases are TGCAGTGCTAGAGGGACTAGAACTAGCACAGATACGCAGTATTTT. Its protein product is CSARGTRTSTDTQYF.